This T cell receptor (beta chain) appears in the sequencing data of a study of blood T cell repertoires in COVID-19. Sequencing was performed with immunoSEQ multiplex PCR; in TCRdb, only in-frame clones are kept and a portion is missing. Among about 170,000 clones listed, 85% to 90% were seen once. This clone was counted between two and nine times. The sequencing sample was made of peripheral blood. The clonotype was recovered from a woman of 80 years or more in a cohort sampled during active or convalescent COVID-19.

The CDR3 loop reads CASRTGTGSSHEQYF. CDR3 DNA: TGTGCCAGCAGGACCGGGACAGGGAGTAGCCACGAGCAGTACTTC. The chain uses TRBV6-5 and TRBJ2-7; 9 bases are a match to TRBD1. Germline values: CDR1 MNHEY, CDR2 SVGAGI. The CDR3 runs to 15 residues. V shed 6 bases, J shed 5 bases, and the junction held 11 bases outside the gene matches.